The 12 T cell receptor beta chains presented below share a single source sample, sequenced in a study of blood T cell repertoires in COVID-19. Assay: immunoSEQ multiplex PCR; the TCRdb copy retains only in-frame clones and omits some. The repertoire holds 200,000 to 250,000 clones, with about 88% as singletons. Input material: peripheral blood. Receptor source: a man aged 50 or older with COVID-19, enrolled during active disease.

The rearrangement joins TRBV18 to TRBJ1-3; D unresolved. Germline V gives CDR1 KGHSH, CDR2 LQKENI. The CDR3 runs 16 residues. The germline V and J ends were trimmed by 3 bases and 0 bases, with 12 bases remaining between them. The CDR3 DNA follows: TGTGCCAGCTCACCCCAGACTAAGAGCTCTGGAAACACCATATATTTT. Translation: CASSPQTKSSGNTIYF.

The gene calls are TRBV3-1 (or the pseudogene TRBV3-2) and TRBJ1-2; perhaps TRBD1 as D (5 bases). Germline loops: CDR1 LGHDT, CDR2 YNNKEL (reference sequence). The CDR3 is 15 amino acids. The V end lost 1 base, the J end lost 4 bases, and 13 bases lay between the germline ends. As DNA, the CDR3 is TGTGCCAGCAGCCAAGTACACGGACAAATCTATGGCTACACCTTC. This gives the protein CASSQVHGQIYGYTF.

DNA of the CDR3: TGTGCCAGCGCAAGGAAGGCGGAAAATGAGCAGTTCTTC. This sequence encodes CASARKAENEQFF. V and J are TRBV7-9 and TRBJ2-1, with D hard to call. V lost 8 bases, J lost 7 bases, and 15 bases lay in between. CDR1 is SEHNR, CDR2 FQNEAQ, per germline (reference sequence). This CDR3 comprises 13 residues.

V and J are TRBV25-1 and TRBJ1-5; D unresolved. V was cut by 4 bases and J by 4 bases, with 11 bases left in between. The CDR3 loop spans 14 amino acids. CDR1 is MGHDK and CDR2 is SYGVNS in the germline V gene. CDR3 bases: TGTGCCAGCAGTGCGATCGGTCGGAATCAGCCCCAGCATTTT. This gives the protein CASSAIGRNQPQHF.

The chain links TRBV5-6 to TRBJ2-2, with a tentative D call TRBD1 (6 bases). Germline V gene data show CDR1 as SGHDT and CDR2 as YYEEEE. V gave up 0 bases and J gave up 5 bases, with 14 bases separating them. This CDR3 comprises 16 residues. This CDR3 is CASSLAYRDGTGELFF. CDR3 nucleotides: TGTGCCAGCAGCTTGGCCTACAGGGACGGGACCGGGGAGCTGTTTTTT.

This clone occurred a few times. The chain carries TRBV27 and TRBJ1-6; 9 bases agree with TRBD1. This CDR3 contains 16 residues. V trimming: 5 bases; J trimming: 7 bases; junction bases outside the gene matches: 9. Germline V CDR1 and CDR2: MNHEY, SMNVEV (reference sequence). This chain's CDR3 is CASSPYRGRINSPLHF. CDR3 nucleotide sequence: TGTGCCAGCAGTCCCTACAGGGGGCGCATAAATTCACCCCTCCACTTT.

The chain's CDR3 is CASRTPGTGVTGELFF. CDR3 nucleotide sequence: TGCGCCAGCAGAACCCCCGGGACAGGGGTCACCGGGGAGCTGTTTTTT. The V gene is TRBV5-1, the J gene TRBJ2-2, with 10 bases aligning to TRBD1. The germline CDR1 and CDR2 sequences are SGHRS and YFSETQ. The V segment lost 5 bases and the J segment 4 bases; nucleotides outside the gene matches: 8. The CDR3 spans 16 residues.

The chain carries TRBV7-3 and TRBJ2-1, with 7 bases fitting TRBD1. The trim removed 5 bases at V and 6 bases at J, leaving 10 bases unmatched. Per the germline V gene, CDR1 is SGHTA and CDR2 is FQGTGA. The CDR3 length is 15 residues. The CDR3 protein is CASSPRQGSANEQFF. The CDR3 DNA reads TGTGCCAGCAGCCCCCGACAGGGATCCGCCAATGAGCAGTTCTTC.

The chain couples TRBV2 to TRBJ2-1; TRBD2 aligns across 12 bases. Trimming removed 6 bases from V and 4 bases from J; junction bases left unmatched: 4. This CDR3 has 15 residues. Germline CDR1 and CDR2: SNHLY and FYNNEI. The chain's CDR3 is CASRITSGGYNEQFF. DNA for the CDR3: TGTGCCAGCAGAATAACTAGCGGGGGGTACAATGAGCAGTTCTTC.

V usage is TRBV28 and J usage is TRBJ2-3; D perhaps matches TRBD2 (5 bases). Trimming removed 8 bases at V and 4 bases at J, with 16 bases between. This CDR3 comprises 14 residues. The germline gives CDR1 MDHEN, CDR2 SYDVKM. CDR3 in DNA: TGTGCCAGCTTCCAGGCGGGTTTGGCAGATACGCAGTATTTT. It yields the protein CASFQAGLADTQYF.

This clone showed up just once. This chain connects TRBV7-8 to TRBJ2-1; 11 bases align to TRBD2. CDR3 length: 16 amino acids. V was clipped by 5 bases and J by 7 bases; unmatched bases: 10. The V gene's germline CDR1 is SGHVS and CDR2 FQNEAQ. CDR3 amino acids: CASSPRPGTSGNEQFF. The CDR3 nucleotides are TGTGCCAGCAGCCCCCGGCCCGGGACTAGCGGAAATGAGCAGTTCTTC.

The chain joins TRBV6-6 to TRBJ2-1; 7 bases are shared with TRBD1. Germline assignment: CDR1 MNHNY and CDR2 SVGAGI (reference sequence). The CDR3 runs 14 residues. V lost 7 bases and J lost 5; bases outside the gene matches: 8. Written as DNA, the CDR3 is TGTGCCAGCACCCGACAGGGCGCAAACAATGAGCAGTTCTTC. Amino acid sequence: CASTRQGANNEQFF.